This record concerns one T cell receptor (beta chain) sequence. The antigen remains undetermined. One junction end does not reproduce the germline sequence, and a read error may be involved. CDR3 length: 12 amino acids. The sample comes from a study of T-cell memory formation after mild COVID-19. Findings of the study overall: Confirmation of SARS-CoV-2 specificity was lacking for second-wave clones peaking day 37.

Constant-segment-primed 5'RACE gave TCR alpha and TCR beta cDNA libraries with sample barcodes and UMIs. MiXCR, applied by TCRdb to the 5' RACE reads, yields one record per CDR3 protein. The sample carries nearly 250,000 distinct CDR3 sequences, roughly 14% recorded once. This chain connects TRBV12-3 or TRBV12-4 to TRBJ1-5, with D hard to call. The sample consisted of PBMCs or a T cell subset sorted from them (not recorded which). The source of this sequence is an adult woman who had mild COVID-19 (a few samples of this study predate the infection). Cell type and time point are not known. As DNA, the CDR3 is TGTGCCAGCAGTTTTGGGGTTCAGCCCAAGCATTTT. Translation gives CASSFGVQPKHF.